Listed here are 23 T cell receptor beta chains from one sample, sequenced in a study of regulatory T cells in long-lasting Graves disease. According to the study, TCR beta libraries were built with iRepertoire HTBI primers and CDR3-region Arm-PCR. TCRdb recomputed calls from the multiplex PCR reads with MiXCR, one row per CDR3 protein. In the table there are about 540,000 distinct CDR3 sequences, about 13% of which are singletons. Time point noted: newly diagnosed GD, antithyroid drugs for less than 3 months. With RNA extracted from PBMCs as input, the TCR library was made. These data were also reused for a study on T cells in Graves' hyperthyroidism and ophthalmopathy.

This specimen consisted of peripheral blood mononuclear cells (PBMCs), obtained at new diagnosis, from a patient treated with antithyroid drugs. The origin of the receptors is a man under 40 with Graves disease.

This clonotype was detected many times. This chain connects TRBV20-1 to TRBJ1-1, with a weak D call TRBD1 (6 bases). The germline gives CDR1 DFQATT, CDR2 SNEGSKA (reference sequence). V was trimmed by 5 bases and J by 8 bases, leaving 15 bases between them. This CDR3 spans 12 amino acids. The CDR3 bases are TGCAGTGCTGTATGGGGGCGGGGGGAAGCTTTCTTT. It yields the protein CSAVWGRGEAFF.

The V call is TRBV9, the J call TRBJ1-6, with D maybe TRBD1 (6 bases). The V end was cut by 2 bases, the J end by 9 bases, with 18 bases between. The CDR3 length is 16 residues. CDR1 SGDLS and CDR2 YYNGEE come from the germline V gene. The CDR3 loop reads CASSVSPQGSPSPLHF. CDR3 DNA sequence: TGTGCCAGCAGCGTTTCTCCCCAGGGGTCCCCTTCACCCCTCCACTTT.

This clonotype was counted at least ten times. The chain joins TRBV5-1 to TRBJ2-7; maybe TRBD2 (6 bases). The CDR3 totals 14 residues. Trimming removed 5 bases from V and 7 bases from J, with 19 bases in between. Germline V gives CDR1 SGHRS, CDR2 YFSETQ. The CDR3 spells CASRAGRPSREQYF. The DNA for the CDR3 is TGCGCCAGCAGGGCGGGACGCCCTAGCCGTGAGCAGTACTTC.

With respect to this clonotype: This may be a read error: a much more frequent sequence differs by one nucleotide. V usage is TRBV11-2 and J usage is TRBJ2-2; no clear D. V was pared by 3 bases and J by 1 base, with 9 bases between. The CDR3 spans 15 residues. The V gene's germline CDR1 is SGHAT and CDR2 FQNNGV. DNA of the CDR3: TGTGCCAGCAGCTTGTGCTACCAGAACACCGGGGAGCTGTTTTTT. Its protein product is CASSLCYQNTGELFF.

This clonotype was detected many times. The rearrangement uses TRBV11-2 and TRBJ2-5, with no clear D. This CDR3 region has 14 residues. CDR1 and CDR2 (germline): SGHAT, FQNNGV. Trimming took 0 bases from V and 2 from J, leaving 7 bases between them. The CDR3 spells CASSLEPAQETQYF. DNA of the CDR3: TGTGCCAGCAGCTTAGAGCCGGCACAAGAGACCCAGTACTTC.

In this sample, this clonotype turned up many times. The rearrangement links TRBV12-3 or TRBV12-4 to TRBJ2-1; D is undetermined. The length of the CDR3 is 13 residues. V lost 3 bases and J 7 bases, leaving 10 bases between the germline ends. CDR3 loop: CASSLDVRNEQFF. The CDR3 DNA reads as TGTGCCAGCAGTTTGGACGTTCGGAATGAGCAGTTCTTC.

This clonotype was found many times. The chain links TRBV7-8 to TRBJ2-5; D may match TRBD1 or TRBD2 (5 bases each). The CDR3 is 16 residues long. V lost 5 bases to trimming and J lost 2 bases, with 18 bases between them. Germline V gene sequence: CDR1 SGHVS, CDR2 FQNEAQ. This chain's CDR3 is CASSLRGVAAQETQYF. The DNA of the CDR3 is TGTGCCAGCAGCCTACGGGGCGTGGCGGCACAAGAGACCCAGTACTTC.

This clonotype was observed a handful of times. The chain carries TRBV5-1 and TRBJ2-5, with 7 bases that match TRBD1. Germline CDR1 SGHRS, CDR2 YFSETQ. This CDR3 has 13 amino acids. The V segment lost 3 bases and the J segment 5 bases; nucleotides outside the gene matches: 4. The DNA of the CDR3 is TGCGCCAGCAGCTCGACAGGGCCGGAGACCCAGTACTTC. This sequence encodes CASSSTGPETQYF.

The rearrangement links TRBV9 to TRBJ2-1, with D tentatively TRBD1 (5 bases). In germline, CDR1 is SGDLS, CDR2 YYNGEE. Trimming shortened V by 5 bases and J by 5 bases, and 8 bases separated the two germline ends. CDR3 length: 12 residues. CDR3 region: CASRGDDNEQFF. The CDR3 bases are TGTGCCAGCAGAGGGGATGACAATGAGCAGTTCTTC.

J is TRBJ2-5 and V is TRBV5-6; 8 bases align to TRBD1. The germline gives CDR1 SGHDT, CDR2 YYEEEE. Trimming at V came to 2 bases and at J to 5 bases, leaving 5 bases not matched to a gene. This CDR3 region has 14 residues. In nucleotides, the CDR3 is TGTGCCAGCAGCTTAAGGACAGGGAAGGAGACCCAGTACTTC. It is translated as CASSLRTGKETQYF. Supplemented by reference TRBV5-6 and TRBJ2-5, the full variable domain reads DAGVTQSPTHLIKTRGQQVTLRCSPKSGHDTVSWYQQALGQGPQFIFQYYEEEERQRGNFPDRFSGHQFPNYSSELNVNALLLGDSALYLCASSLRTGKETQYFGPGTRLLVL.

This clonotype was seen a handful of times. The chain couples TRBV6-1 to TRBJ1-5; perhaps TRBD1 as D (6 bases). CDR3 length: 14 residues. Germline-derived CDR1 and CDR2 are MNHNS and SASEGT. Trimming shortened V by 8 bases and J by 5 bases, and 16 bases separated the two germline ends. The CDR3 DNA reads TGTGCCAGCTTTAGCAGGGGCAGGGATCAGCCCCAGCATTTT. Its translation is CASFSRGRDQPQHF.

About this clonotype itself: Only one base separates this from a far larger clonotype, so it likely reflects a read error. This chain links TRBV6-1 with TRBJ2-7; no clear D gene. This CDR3 contains 12 residues. Germline V lookup: CDR1 MNHNS, CDR2 SASEGT. Trimming took off 2 bases at V and 2 bases at J, with 4 bases between the two ends. In DNA, the CDR3 is TGTGCCAGCAGTGAACCCACCTACGAGCAGTACTTC. Encoded protein: CASSEPTYEQYF.

There are a few counts of this clonotype. The V call is TRBV5-6, the J call TRBJ2-1; the D is unclear. The CDR3 is made up of 12 amino acids. The germline gives CDR1 SGHDT, CDR2 YYEEEE. V lost 0 bases, J lost 9 bases, and 7 bases lay in between. This CDR3 is CASSLGAIEQFF. The CDR3, as DNA: TGTGCCAGCAGCTTGGGCGCCATTGAGCAGTTCTTC.

The chain has TRBV7-9 and TRBJ1-2; TRBD1 matches at 8 bases. After removal of 3 bases from V and 1 base from J, the junction contained 10 bases not matched to a gene. The CDR3 runs to 17 residues. Germline CDR1 reads SEHNR; CDR2 reads FQNEAQ (reference sequence). CDR3 nucleotide sequence: TGTGCCAGCAGCTTCGACAGGGGAAGCCCCCTTAACTATGGCTACACCTTC. Amino acid sequence: CASSFDRGSPLNYGYTF. Full variable domain (rest looked up from reference TRBV7-9 and TRBJ1-2): DTGVSQNPRHKITKRGQNVTFRCDPISEHNRLYWYRQTLGQGPEFLTYFQNEAQLEKSRLLSDRFSAERPKGSFSTLEIQRTEQGDSAMYLCASSFDRGSPLNYGYTFGSGTRLTVV.

This clonotype was found many times. V usage is TRBV14 and J usage is TRBJ2-5, with a tentative D call TRBD1 (5 bases). There are 16 residues in the CDR3. Germline V gene sequence: CDR1 SGHDN, CDR2 FVKESK. V shed 1 base and J shed 5 bases, with 17 bases lying between them. The CDR3 loop is CASSQVPGWILETQYF. CDR3 in DNA: TGTGCCAGCAGCCAAGTGCCAGGGTGGATATTGGAGACCCAGTACTTC.

In its sample, this clonotype was seen a few times. The chain joins TRBV11-2 to TRBJ2-7; D is uncertain. Germline CDR1 is SGHAT and CDR2 is FQNNGV. V was clipped by 8 bases and J by 5 bases, with 19 bases between them. This CDR3 is built from 14 residues. CDR3 amino acids: CASSPLLNRDEQYF. The CDR3 DNA reads as TGTGCCAGCTCACCACTGCTAAACAGAGACGAGCAGTACTTC. The full variable domain, in which reference TRBV11-2 and TRBJ2-7 provide the parts outside the CDR3, is EAGVAQSPRYKIIEKRQSVAFWCNPISGHATLYWYQQILGQGPKLLIQFQNNGVVDDSQLPKDRFSAERLKGVDSTLKIQPAKLEDSAVYLCASSPLLNRDEQYFGPGTRLTVT.

This clonotype was detected a few times. The chain recombines TRBV27 with TRBJ2-7, with TRBD1 matching over 7 bases. The V segment lost 2 bases and the J segment 2 bases; nucleotides outside the gene matches: 3. The V gene's germline CDR1 is MNHEY and CDR2 SMNVEV (reference sequence). This CDR3 comprises 14 residues. The CDR3 region is CASSLPGTAYEQYF. CDR3 in DNA: TGTGCCAGCAGTTTACCCGGGACAGCCTACGAGCAGTACTTC.

In this sample, this clonotype turned up many times. The V call is TRBV10-3, the J call TRBJ2-7, with a possible D match to TRBD2 (6 bases). Germline assignment: CDR1 ENHRY and CDR2 SYGVKD. The CDR3 sequence is 14 residues long. V lost 6 bases, J lost 0 bases, and 12 bases lay in between. The CDR3 region is CAISAGSSSYEQYF. CDR3 nucleotide sequence: TGTGCCATCAGCGCGGGATCAAGCTCCTACGAGCAGTACTTC.

This clonotype was observed many times. The J gene is TRBJ2-7, the V gene TRBV6-5; D is possibly TRBD2 (5 bases). Trimming removed 2 bases from V and 6 bases from J, with 11 bases in between. CDR3 length: 13 amino acids. The germline gives CDR1 MNHEY, CDR2 SVGAGI. The CDR3, as DNA: TGTGCCAGCAGTTACACCCTAGCTGGCGAGCAGTACTTC. Residues: CASSYTLAGEQYF.

This clonotype was counted between two and nine times. The chain joins TRBV13 to TRBJ2-1; D possibly corresponds to TRBD2 (6 bases). The CDR3 spans 13 residues. The germline V gene has CDR1 PRHDT and CDR2 FYEKMQ (reference sequence). Trimming cost V 6 bases and J 10 bases, with 16 bases left between them. The CDR3 sequence: CASRIPGAREQFF. CDR3 DNA sequence: TGTGCCAGCAGGATCCCGGGAGCGCGCGAGCAGTTCTTC.

The chain links TRBV5-1 to TRBJ2-5; 11 bases match TRBD2. Germline loops: CDR1 SGHRS, CDR2 YFSETQ. The CDR3 is made up of 14 amino acids. V lost 4 bases, J lost 3 bases, and 2 bases stayed unmatched. In DNA form, the CDR3 reads TGCGCCAGCAGCACGACTAGCGGGAAAGAGACCCAGTACTTC. The encoded protein is CASSTTSGKETQYF. Drawing the rest from reference TRBV5-1 and TRBJ2-5, the complete variable domain is KAGVTQTPRYLIKTRGQQVTLSCSPISGHRSVSWYQQTPGQGLQFLFEYFSETQRNKGNFPGRFSGRQFSNSRSEMNVSTLELGDSALYLCASSTTSGKETQYFGPGTRLLVL.

This clonotype was picked up a small number of times. This chain joins TRBV5-5 and TRBJ2-5, with D uncertain. Looked up from germline, CDR1 is SGHKS and CDR2 is YYEKEE (reference sequence). V lost 7 bases to trimming and J lost 0 bases, with 10 bases between them. The CDR3 has 13 amino acids. The CDR3 sequence is CASLSGHQETQYF. CDR3 nucleotide sequence: TGTGCCAGCCTCTCTGGACACCAAGAGACCCAGTACTTC.

This clonotype was recorded a few times. J is TRBJ2-1 and V is TRBV24-1; TRBD2 aligns across 15 bases. Germline V gene data show CDR1 as KGHDR and CDR2 as SFDVKD. V gave up 0 bases and J gave up 8 bases; unmatched junction bases: 4. The length of the CDR3 is 17 residues. Here the CDR3 reads CATSDLGTSGRSDEQFF. In nucleotides, the CDR3 is TGTGCCACCAGTGATTTGGGGACTAGCGGGAGGTCCGATGAGCAGTTCTTC.